This is a list of T cell receptor beta chains from one sample in a study of OX40 agonist ivuxolimab in advanced cancers. The table came from immunoSEQ multiplex PCR; TCRdb's copy has only in-frame clones and leaves some out. The sample carries 58,000 or so clones, roughly four fifths recorded once. The sequencing here drew on CD4+ or CD8+ T cells sorted from blood, taken in a trial of the OX40 agonist ivuxolimab. These TCRs come from an adult with an advanced solid tumor such as melanoma, head and neck, liver or kidney cancer. Both conserved end residues are part of each CDR3. D genes are given only for firm matches. Clone size, where shown, is once, few, many, or a class for clones that have expanded.

CDR3aa,CDR3nt,abundance,len,v_gene,j_gene,d_gene
CASSPYKGLGQETQYF,TGCGCCAGCAGCCCATACAAGGGGTTGGGCCAAGAGACCCAGTACTTC,-,16,TRBV5-1,TRBJ2-5,-
CASSRAPEGAEAFF,TGTGCCAGCTCAAGAGCTCCCGAAGGGGCTGAAGCTTTCTTT,-,14,TRBV18,TRBJ1-1,-
CASRDPDIGAYEQYF,TGTGCCAGCAGAGACCCTGACATAGGTGCCTACGAGCAGTACTTC,-,15,TRBV2,TRBJ2-7,-
CASSAQLAGGVGGGEQFF,TGCGCCAGCAGCGCACAACTAGCGGGAGGGGTTGGAGGCGGTGAGCAGTTCTTC,-,18,TRBV10-1,TRBJ2-1,TRBD2
CASARGGAYNEQFF,TGTGCCAGCGCGCGGGGAGGTGCCTACAATGAGCAGTTCTTC,-,14,TRBV7-6,TRBJ2-1,-
CASSQSPRQEGNVLTF,TGTGCCAGCAGCCAAAGCCCCCGACAGGAAGGCAACGTCCTGACTTTC,once,16,TRBV4-2,TRBJ2-6,-
CASSSPYEQYF,TGTGCCAGCAGTTCACCCTACGAGCAGTACTTC,once,11,TRBV27,TRBJ2-7,-
CASRGFGVATDTQYF,TGCGCCAGCAGGGGTTTTGGGGTCGCCACAGATACGCAGTATTTT,-,15,TRBV5-1,TRBJ2-3,-
CASSVTGWGNYGYTF,TGTGCCAGCAGTGTTACAGGGTGGGGGAACTATGGCTACACCTTC,-,15,TRBV6-1,TRBJ1-2,-
CASSVGQLNYGYTF,TGTGCCAGCAGCGTCGGGCAGCTAAATTATGGCTACACCTTC,-,14,TRBV9,TRBJ1-2,-
CASTPQASYEQYF,TGTGCCAGTACGCCGCAGGCCTCCTACGAGCAGTACTTC,-,13,TRBV6-1,TRBJ2-7,-
CASSYEGVAGNIQYF,TGTGCCAGCAGTTACGAGGGGGTCGCGGGAAACATTCAGTACTTC,-,15,TRBV6-6,TRBJ2-4,-
CASSFGTAGWPQHF,TGTGCCAGCAGCTTCGGAACGGCGGGGTGGCCCCAGCATTTT,-,14,TRBV7-8,TRBJ1-5,-
CASSRPGDRGLYGYTF,TGTGCCAGCTCACGTCCCGGGGACAGGGGACTCTATGGCTACACCTTC,-,16,TRBV18,TRBJ1-2,TRBD1
CASSDREQGWYGYTF,TGTGCCAGCAGTGATCGGGAACAGGGATGGTATGGCTACACCTTC,-,15,TRBV25-1,TRBJ1-2,-
CASSPHGQNYEQYF,TGTGCCAGCAGTCCACACGGACAGAACTACGAGCAGTACTTC,-,14,TRBV6-5,TRBJ2-7,-
CASRDRGLEQFF,TGTGCCAGCAGAGACAGGGGGCTGGAGCAGTTCTTC,-,12,TRBV2,TRBJ2-1,TRBD1
CAIAQVTMAEAFF,TGTGCCATAGCACAGGTAACAATGGCAGAAGCTTTCTTT,-,13,TRBV6-1,TRBJ1-1,-
CASSSSGGRNSPLHF,TGTGCCAGCAGCTCCTCTGGGGGTCGTAATTCACCCCTCCACTTT,-,15,TRBV5-5,TRBJ1-6,-
CASSFLRTDTQYF,TGTGCCAGCAGCTTCCTCCGCACAGATACGCAGTATTTT,few,13,TRBV11-2,TRBJ2-3,-
CASSLRTDNYGYTF,TGTGCCAGCAGCTTACGGACGGATAACTATGGCTACACCTTC,-,14,TRBV7-2,TRBJ1-2,-
CASSSQGQDGYTF,TGCGCCAGCAGCTCACAGGGTCAGGATGGCTACACCTTC,few,13,TRBV5-1,TRBJ1-2,-
CASSRPGGAYEQYF,TGTGCCAGCAGCCGCCCCGGAGGTGCCTACGAGCAGTACTTC,-,14,TRBV6-5,TRBJ2-7,-
CASSSTGTITFETQYF,TGCGCCAGCAGCTCGACCGGGACAATTACCTTCGAGACCCAGTACTTC,-,16,TRBV5-1,TRBJ2-5,-
CASSAFLADNTDTQYF,TGTGCCAGCAGCGCCTTCCTAGCGGATAACACAGATACGCAGTATTTT,-,16,TRBV2,TRBJ2-3,TRBD2
CASSTMTGLNGYTF,TGTGCCAGCAGCACCATGACAGGGCTGAATGGCTACACCTTC,once,14,TRBV5-6,TRBJ1-2,TRBD1
CASSLSGRYNQPQHF,TGTGCCAGCAGCCTCTCGGGCAGGTACAATCAGCCCCAGCATTTT,-,15,TRBV11-2,TRBJ1-5,-
CASSLAGGLNYGYTF,TGTGCCAGCAGCTTGGCGGGGGGGCTTAACTATGGCTACACCTTC,-,15,TRBV5-6,TRBJ1-2,-